These 16 T cell receptor beta chains originate from one sample sequenced in a study of Graves' ophthalmopathy and Graves' hyperthyroidism. Amplified TCR beta CDR3 regions were obtained using RNA transcripts as template. First-round RT-PCR employed HTBI primers, with a second-round multiplex PCR after it. TCRdb independently ran MiXCR on the multiplex PCR reads; one entry per CDR3 protein. The table has around 670,000 distinct CDR3 sequences, approximately 40% seen once; the top ten hold less than 55%. The specimen sequenced was peripheral blood. Every receptor here comes from an adult man with Graves' ophthalmopathy.

As for this clonotype: Here the CDR3 omits its conserved ending phenylalanine or tryptophan, so a read error is the likely source. The chain uses TRBV20-1 and TRBJ1-1; D ambiguous. The CDR3 spans 11 residues. The ends were cut back, 5 bases at V and 7 bases at J, with 11 bases in the middle. The germline gives CDR1 DFQATT, CDR2 SNEGSKA (reference sequence). Written as DNA, the CDR3 is TGCAGTGCTCCTAGACGGCGTGAAGCTTTCCTT. It encodes CSAPRRREAFL.

This clonotype was observed a few times. The V gene is TRBV20-1, the J gene TRBJ1-1; 8 bases agree with TRBD1. Germline V gives CDR1 DFQATT, CDR2 SNEGSKA (reference sequence). After removal of 3 bases from V and 4 bases from J, the junction contained 7 bases not matched to a gene. The CDR3 spans 14 residues. CDR3 region: CSARETGVSTEAFF. The DNA for the CDR3 is TGCAGTGCTAGGGAGACAGGGGTGAGCACTGAAGCTTTCTTT.

In this sample, this clonotype turned up a few times. The J gene is TRBJ2-5, the V gene TRBV7-8; 10 positions agree with TRBD2. The CDR3 totals 20 residues. V was clipped by 3 bases and J by 1 base; unmatched bases: 17. Looked up from germline, CDR1 is SGHVS and CDR2 is FQNEAQ. CDR3 sequence (DNA): TGTGCCAGCAGCTTCCGGACTAGCGGTCGATCCTTTAGACTCCAAGAGACCCAGTACTTC. It yields the protein CASSFRTSGRSFRLQETQYF.

J is TRBJ1-2 and V is TRBV10-3; weak D call: TRBD1 (5 bases). Germline V gene sequence: CDR1 ENHRY, CDR2 SYGVKD. The CDR3 covers 13 residues. Trimming pared 10 bases from V and 2 bases from J, leaving 14 bases between. CDR3 amino acids: CASKNRQNYGYTF. CDR3 bases: TGTGCCAGCAAGAATCGACAGAACTATGGCTACACCTTC.

The J gene is TRBJ2-7, the V gene TRBV15; TRBD2 matches 11 bases. V trimming: 5 bases; J trimming: 0 bases; junction bases outside the gene matches: 6. CDR1 LNHNV and CDR2 YYDKDF come from the germline V gene (reference sequence). The CDR3 loop spans 16 amino acids. CDR3 loop: CATSARLAGISYEQYF. The CDR3 nucleotides read TGTGCCACCAGCGCACGACTAGCGGGGATCTCCTACGAGCAGTACTTC.

The J gene is TRBJ1-6, the V gene TRBV19; 7 bases are a match to TRBD1. The CDR3 loop spans 15 amino acids. Losses at the gene ends were 5 bases for V and 6 bases for J; bases not matched to a gene: 7. Germline V gives CDR1 LNHDA, CDR2 SQIVND (reference sequence). The CDR3 is CASSPGTVANSPLHF. The DNA for the CDR3 is TGTGCCAGTAGTCCGGGGACAGTAGCTAATTCACCCCTCCACTTT. Based on the CDR3 plus reference TRBV19 and TRBJ1-6, the full variable domain is DGGITQSPKYLFRKEGQNVTLSCEQNLNHDAMYWYRQDPGQGLRLIYYSQIVNDFQKGDIAEGYSVSREKKESFPLTVTSAQKNPTAFYLCASSPGTVANSPLHFGNGTRLTVT.

On this clonotype itself: Since a much larger clone is just one base distant, this may be a read error. This is likely a read error, given that the CDR3 carries no conserved phenylalanine or tryptophan at its end. This chain connects TRBV11-2 to TRBJ1-1; D is perhaps TRBD1 (6 bases). V gave up 5 bases and J gave up 3 bases, with 10 bases separating them. Looked up from germline, CDR1 is SGHAT and CDR2 is FQNNGV. CDR3 length: 13 residues. CDR3 in DNA: TGTGCCAGCAGCGCCCACAGGGACACTGAAGCTTTCCTT. Protein: CASSAHRDTEAFL.

The table lists this clonotype with a few counts. The J gene is TRBJ2-2, the V gene TRBV24-1; D perhaps matches TRBD2 (7 bases). Trimming left V 1 base short and J 4 bases short, with 12 bases between. The CDR3 sequence is 16 residues long. CDR1 is KGHDR, CDR2 SFDVKD, per germline. The CDR3 sequence: CATSDFEGGGTGELFF. The CDR3 region has the DNA TGTGCCACCAGTGATTTCGAGGGAGGGGGCACCGGGGAGCTGTTTTTT.

The gene calls are TRBV7-9 and TRBJ1-2, with 7 bases aligning to TRBD1. V gave up 6 bases and J gave up 8 bases; unmatched junction bases: 6. The CDR3 length is 12 residues. Germline assignment: CDR1 SEHNR and CDR2 FQNEAQ (reference sequence). The CDR3 nucleotides read TGTGCCAGCAGATCCCAGGGGGAGGGCTACACCTTC. Amino acid sequence: CASRSQGEGYTF.

Concerning this clonotype: A much larger clone lies a single base off, so this may be a read error. This chain connects TRBV7-6 to TRBJ1-2, with 8 nucleotides matching TRBD1. V gave up 8 bases and J gave up 0 bases; unmatched junction bases: 8. The V gene's germline CDR1 is SGHVS and CDR2 FNYEAQ. This CDR3 spans 15 amino acids. The CDR3 reads CASGDRGRANYGYTF. CDR3 DNA: TGTGCCAGCGGAGACAGGGGCCGAGCTAACTATGGCTACACCTTC.

This clonotype was counted ten times or more. The V gene is TRBV29-1, the J gene TRBJ1-1; possible D gene TRBD1, 6 bases. CDR3 size: 15 residues. Trimming left V 1 base short and J 2 bases short, with 14 bases between. The germline CDR1 and CDR2 sequences are SQVTM and ANQGSEA. CDR3 sequence (DNA): TGCAGCGTTGAAGGGGGGGCAGGAGCCAACACTGAAGCTTTCTTT. Protein: CSVEGGAGANTEAFF. Full variable domain (missing parts from reference TRBV29-1 and TRBJ1-1): SAVISQKPSRDICQRGTSLTIQCQVDSQVTMMFWYRQQPGQSLTLIATANQGSEATYESGFVIDKFPISRPNLTFSTLTVSNMSPEDSSIYLCSVEGGAGANTEAFFGQGTRLTVV.

The rearrangement joins TRBV5-1 to TRBJ2-7; D gene uncertain. V was shortened by 0 bases and J by 2 bases, with 9 bases between the two germline ends. The CDR3 is made up of 14 amino acids. From germline, CDR1 is SGHRS and CDR2 YFSETQ. The CDR3 region has the DNA TGCGCCAGCAGCTTGGATCACCAGACCTACGAGCAGTACTTC. It specifies CASSLDHQTYEQYF. Full variable domain (missing parts from reference TRBV5-1 and TRBJ2-7): KAGVTQTPRYLIKTRGQQVTLSCSPISGHRSVSWYQQTPGQGLQFLFEYFSETQRNKGNFPGRFSGRQFSNSRSEMNVSTLELGDSALYLCASSLDHQTYEQYFGPGTRLTVT.

This clonotype was observed at least ten times. The chain couples TRBV2 to TRBJ1-4, with D possibly matching TRBD1 (5 bases). Germline CDR1 is SNHLY and CDR2 is FYNNEI. V dropped 6 bases and J dropped 0 bases, with 8 bases sitting between them. CDR3 length: 14 residues. DNA of the CDR3: TGTGCCAGCAGCAGGGACGCAACTAATGAAAAACTGTTTTTT. Translating it yields CASSRDATNEKLFF.

This clonotype was counted a few times. The junction and the germline gene differ at one end; a read error may be behind it. V is TRBV7-7 and J is TRBJ2-2, with TRBD1 matching over 7 bases. The germline CDR1 and CDR2 sequences are SSHAT and FNYEAQ (reference sequence). This CDR3 has 17 amino acids. For the CDR3, the DNA is TGTGCTAGCAGCTTAGCTGGTGGGGACAGCAACACCGGGGAGCTGTTTTTT. Translating it yields CASSLAGGDSNTGELFF.

This clonotype was observed many times. The J gene is TRBJ2-6, the V gene TRBV29-1; TRBD1 matches at 7 bases. Germline loops: CDR1 SQVTM, CDR2 ANQGSEA. The CDR3 sequence is 14 residues long. With 3 bases clipped from V and 2 bases from J, the junction kept 1 base outside the gene matches. For the CDR3, the DNA is TGCAGCGTTGACGACAGGGCTGGGGCCAACGTCCTGACTTTC. Translation gives CSVDDRAGANVLTF.

Comments on this clonotype: One junction end does not reproduce the germline sequence, and a read error may be involved. The chain couples TRBV10-2 to TRBJ2-7; 10 nucleotides agree with TRBD2. The CDR3 length is 14 residues. Germline-derived CDR1 and CDR2 are WSHSY and SAAADI. CDR3: CASSYYSGRGEQYF. In DNA form, the CDR3 reads TGTGCCAGCAGCTACTACAGCGGGAGGGGAGAGCAGTACTTC.